A selection of T cell receptor beta chains follows, all from one sample in a study of T cells in localized non-small cell lung cancer. TCRdb's copy holds only in-frame clones and misses some; the assay was immunoSEQ multiplex PCR. There are about 130,000 clones in the sample; roughly 90% occur only once, and approximately 1.7% lies in the top ten. Specimen: peripheral blood, collected before any cancer treatment. All receptors derive from a female donor older than 55 with stage I lung adenocarcinoma. Each CDR3 is given with its conserved first and last residue. A D gene is named only where the DNA matches it firmly. Size is omitted from some rows. Given values are once, few, many or a class for expanded clones.

TRBJ2-2,16,once,TRBV28,.,CASSLSLPPNTGELFF,TGTGCCAGCAGTTTATCACTACCGCCGAACACCGGGGAGCTGTTTTTT
TRBJ2-2,16,.,TRBV2,.,CASSELLALNTGELFF,TGTGCCAGCAGTGAATTACTAGCTCTGAACACCGGGGAGCTGTTTTTT
TRBJ2-1,14,.,TRBV5-1,TRBD2,CASSLSRLAGEQFF,TGCGCCAGCAGCTTGTCCCGGCTAGCGGGAGAGCAGTTCTTC
TRBJ2-3,16,few,TRBV5-1,.,CASSLAPQYPTDTQYF,TGCGCCAGCAGCTTGGCCCCACAGTACCCCACAGATACGCAGTATTTT
TRBJ1-5,14,.,TRBV4-2,TRBD1,CASSQGTENQPQHF,TGTGCCAGCAGCCAGGGGACAGAGAATCAGCCCCAGCATTTT
TRBJ1-2,15,.,TRBV7-6,.,CASSLVRQINYGYTF,TGTGCCAGCAGCTTAGTACGACAGATTAACTATGGCTACACCTTC
TRBJ2-7,13,once,TRBV18,.,CASSPDSPGVQYF,TGTGCCAGCTCACCAGATTCGCCGGGGGTGCAGTACTTC
TRBJ1-3,14,.,TRBV30,.,CAATGIVGGNTIYF,TGTGCCGCTACAGGGATAGTAGGTGGAAACACCATATATTTT
TRBJ1-1,16,.,TRBV19,.,CASSNLLEGVSTEAFF,TGTGCCAGTAGTAATTTGTTGGAGGGGGTAAGCACTGAAGCTTTCTTT
TRBJ2-3,13,.,TRBV30,TRBD1,CAWSAGGPDTQYF,TGTGCCTGGAGTGCAGGGGGACCAGATACGCAGTATTTT
TRBJ1-2,14,.,TRBV5-4,TRBD1,CASSIGQGNYGYTF,TGTGCCAGCAGCATCGGACAGGGAAACTATGGCTACACCTTC
TRBJ1-3,12,.,TRBV19,.,CASSPPGNTIYF,TGTGCCAGTAGTCCGCCCGGAAACACCATATATTTT
TRBJ2-3,17,.,TRBV19,TRBD2,CASSISPSGTYTDTQYF,TGTGCCAGTAGTATATCCCCTAGCGGGACTTACACAGATACGCAGTATTTT
TRBJ1-2,16,.,TRBV11-2,TRBD1,CASSHPRGGGQLGYTF,TGTGCCAGCAGCCATCCAAGGGGAGGGGGACAGTTGGGCTACACCTTC
TRBJ2-7,13,.,TRBV5-1,TRBD2,CASSSRLADEQYF,TGCGCCAGCAGCTCGCGACTAGCGGACGAGCAGTACTTC
TRBJ2-1,16,.,TRBV5-1,.,CASSLTDRTTYNEQFF,TGCGCCAGCAGCTTGACAGACAGAACGACCTACAATGAGCAGTTCTTC
TRBJ2-5,17,.,TRBV5-4,TRBD2,CASAREGLAGGWETQYF,TGTGCCAGCGCCCGCGAGGGACTAGCGGGAGGTTGGGAGACCCAGTACTTC
TRBJ2-1,15,once,TRBV30,TRBD2,CAWSRLAGTYNEQFF,TGTGCCTGGAGTCGACTAGCGGGGACCTACAATGAGCAGTTCTTC
TRBJ2-3,17,.,TRBV6-1,TRBD2,CASSVSSGSLGTDTQYF,TGTGCCAGCAGTGTCTCTAGCGGGAGCCTGGGAACAGATACGCAGTATTTT
TRBJ1-4,13,.,TRBV7-9,.,CASKQPTNEKLFF,TGTGCCAGCAAACAGCCAACTAATGAAAAACTGTTTTTT
TRBJ2-7,17,.,TRBV21-1,.,CASSQRTGGTGIYEQYF,TGTGCCAGCAGCCAAAGGACGGGGGGGACAGGGATATACGAGCAGTACTTC
TRBJ1-2,17,.,TRBV1,.,CTSSQTESGRPVGGYTF,TGCACCAGCAGCCAAACAGAATCCGGGAGACCCGTGGGTGGCTACACCTTC
TRBJ2-7,16,.,TRBV7-3,TRBD2,CASSLSSGTSSYEQYF,TGTGCCAGCAGCTTAAGTAGCGGGACGAGCTCCTACGAGCAGTACTTC
TRBJ1-2,12,.,TRBV19,.,CASSRGGYGYTF,TGTGCCAGTAGTAGGGGGGGCTATGGCTACACCTTC
TRBJ2-5,14,.,TRBV15,.,CATSRGARGETQYF,TGTGCCACCAGCAGAGGAGCCAGGGGCGAGACCCAGTACTTC
TRBJ2-7,16,.,TRBV6-5,.,CASSYTSPTVAYEQYF,TGTGCCAGCAGTTACACCTCCCCGACAGTAGCCTACGAGCAGTACTTC
TRBJ2-2,13,.,TRBV2,.,CASKVVRTGELFF,TGTGCCAGCAAGGTTGTTCGCACCGGGGAGCTGTTTTTT
TRBJ2-7,11,.,TRBV6-5,.,CATGTGYEQYF,TGTGCCACCGGAACGGGATACGAGCAGTACTTC
TRBJ2-1,11,.,TRBV19,.,CASSIKERQFF,TGTGCCAGTAGTATCAAAGAGAGGCAGTTCTTC
TRBJ2-7,15,.,TRBV9,.,CASSVAGLGGYEQYF,TGTGCCAGCAGCGTAGCTGGTCTAGGAGGATACGAGCAGTACTTC
TRBJ2-3,15,.,TRBV6-1,.,CASNNRRTSTDTQYF,TGTGCCAGCAACAACCGACGGACTAGCACAGATACGCAGTATTTT